This paragraph reports one T cell receptor beta chain. Antigen: not known. Random-hexamer reverse transcription was applied to roughly 0.5 to 1 ug RNA. The TCR beta CDR3 was amplified by immunoSEQ multiplex PCR across 54 Vbeta, 13 Jbeta. TCRdb recomputed calls from the immunoSEQ multiplex PCR reads with MiXCR, one row per CDR3 protein. The repertoire has about 100,000 distinct CDR3 sequences, 95% of them found once; the top ten carry 0.3%. The CDR3 extends over 13 amino acids. Germline V gene data show CDR1 as SQVTM and CDR2 as ANQGSEA. Trimming removed 5 bases from V and 6 bases from J, with 15 bases in between. Sequencing of TCR beta was undertaken in CD8+ and CD4+ T cells derived from blood. This specimen belongs to a study of CD8 T cells in Susac syndrome. Study results and limitations: Clonal expansion was present among Susac CD8+ cells. This expansion reached its peak in TEMRA cells and in active patients.

The TCR sequence derives from a human donor with Susac syndrome. Input material: CD8+ T cells from PBMCs. The chain joins TRBV29-1 to TRBJ2-3; D is uncertain. CDR3 sequence: CSVPRTAPDTQYF. For the CDR3, the DNA is TGCAGCGTTCCCAGGACGGCTCCGGATACGCAGTATTTT.